Following are 31 T cell receptor beta chains from one sample sequenced in a study of spatial heterogeneity in lung cancer. Time point here: sample taken at primary tumor resection. TCRdb called the 5' RACE reads again in MiXCR, with one record for every CDR3 protein. The sample includes tens of thousands of distinct CDR3 sequences, about 12% of them seen just once. Specimen: PBMCs, collected at surgery. Receptor source: a male donor with early-stage non-small cell lung cancer.

The chain has TRBV28 and TRBJ1-5; D possibly corresponds to TRBD1 (6 bases). CDR1 and CDR2 (germline): MDHEN, SYDVKM. The CDR3 spans 15 residues. Trimming shortened V by 6 bases and J by 2 bases, and 14 bases separated the two germline ends. The CDR3 sequence: CASSRRGAGNQPQHF. The CDR3 nucleotides are TGTGCCAGCAGCCGGCGGGGGGCGGGCAATCAGCCCCAGCATTTT.

This clonotype was observed many times. V and J are TRBV7-8 and TRBJ2-5; D is uncertain. V gave up 1 base and J gave up 5 bases, with 2 bases separating them. Per the germline V gene, CDR1 is SGHVS and CDR2 is FQNEAQ. This CDR3 is 11 amino acids long. CDR3 bases: TGTGCCAGCAGCTTAGTGGAGACCCAGTACTTC. Translation: CASSLVETQYF.

This chain links TRBV6-4 with TRBJ1-2, with 11 bases fitting TRBD1. The ends lost 4 bases at V and 4 bases at J; junction bases unmatched: 2. This CDR3 has 14 residues. Germline V gene data show CDR1 as MRHNA and CDR2 as SNTAGT. CDR3 sequence reads: CASSGGTGGYGYTF. The DNA of the CDR3 is TGTGCCAGCAGTGGAGGGACAGGGGGCTATGGCTACACCTTC.

This clonotype was detected ten times or more. The gene calls are TRBV28 and TRBJ2-5; no definite D call. V was clipped by 3 bases and J by 9 bases, with 8 bases between them. This CDR3 has 11 amino acids. Germline V lookup: CDR1 MDHEN, CDR2 SYDVKM. DNA of the CDR3: TGTGCCAGCAGTTTTTTACGGGCCCAGTACTTC. Amino acid sequence: CASSFLRAQYF.

In its sample, this clonotype was seen many times. V usage is TRBV10-3 and J usage is TRBJ2-1, with TRBD2 matching 8 bases. CDR1 ENHRY and CDR2 SYGVKD come from the germline V gene. The CDR3 loop spans 14 amino acids. The V segment lost 4 bases and the J segment 5 bases; nucleotides outside the gene matches: 4. As DNA, the CDR3 is TGTGCCATCAGTGGAACTAGCGGAGACAATGAGCAGTTCTTC. Translation: CAISGTSGDNEQFF.

This clonotype was seen only a few times. The V and J genes are TRBV20-1 and TRBJ2-5, with 9 bases aligning to TRBD1. Germline V lookup: CDR1 DFQATT, CDR2 SNEGSKA (reference sequence). This CDR3 has 15 amino acids. J gave up 5 bases and V 3 bases, and 10 bases lay outside the gene matches. In DNA form, the CDR3 reads TGCAGTGCTAGGGATTCGACAGGGGGGTTGGAGACCCAGTACTTC. It specifies CSARDSTGGLETQYF.

The sample holds a few counts of this clonotype. The chain joins TRBV27 to TRBJ2-3; the match to TRBD2 covers 11 bases. CDR3 size: 17 residues. The V gene end was trimmed by 5 bases and the J gene end by 6 bases; junction bases not matched to a gene: 13. Germline CDR1 reads MNHEY; CDR2 reads SMNVEV (reference sequence). The DNA of the CDR3 is TGTGCCAGCAGTCCCGGGCGTACTAGCGGGAGTCGGGATACGCAGTATTTT. Amino acid sequence: CASSPGRTSGSRDTQYF.

This clonotype occurred many times. The J gene is TRBJ2-2, the V gene TRBV24-1; tentative D call: TRBD2 (7 bases). Germline V gives CDR1 KGHDR, CDR2 SFDVKD. This CDR3 comprises 16 residues. Trimming took 3 bases from V and 6 from J, leaving 16 bases between them. CDR3 region: CATSDTLGGRSGELFF. As DNA, the CDR3 is TGTGCCACCAGTGATACCCTCGGGGGGCGCTCCGGGGAGCTGTTTTTT.

This clonotype has just a few counts. The chain's CDR3 is CASRGQGAGYEQYF. CDR3 bases: TGTGCCAGCAGGGGACAGGGGGCTGGATACGAGCAGTACTTC. The chain recombines TRBV6-1 with TRBJ2-7; 12 bases are shared with TRBD1. The CDR3 spans 14 residues. V lost 6 bases to trimming and J lost 4 bases; unmatched junction nucleotides: 4. The germline gives CDR1 MNHNS, CDR2 SASEGT.

This clonotype occurred a few times. This chain connects TRBV7-8 to TRBJ1-1; 8 nucleotides agree with TRBD1. The length of the CDR3 is 15 residues. V lost 4 bases to trimming and J lost 0 bases; unmatched junction nucleotides: 4. CDR1 and CDR2 (germline): SGHVS, FQNEAQ. DNA for the CDR3: TGTGCCAGCAGCTCCCGACAGGGGATGAACACTGAAGCTTTCTTT. Translating it yields CASSSRQGMNTEAFF. The full variable domain, rest sourced from reference TRBV7-8 and TRBJ1-1, is GAGVSQSPRYKVAKRGQDVALRCDPISGHVSLFWYQQALGQGPEFLTYFQNEAQLDKSGLPSDRFFAERPEGSVSTLKIQRTQQEDSAVYLCASSSRQGMNTEAFFGQGTRLTVV.

This sequence joins TRBV27 and TRBJ1-6, with D possibly being TRBD1 (6 bases). The CDR3 loop spans 15 amino acids. Germline CDR1 is MNHEY and CDR2 is SMNVEV (reference sequence). V lost 6 bases to trimming and J lost 7 bases, with 16 bases between them. CDR3 region: CASRAAGTGNSPLHF. Written as DNA, the CDR3 is TGTGCCAGCAGGGCGGCCGGAACAGGGAATTCACCCCTCCACTTT.

Only a few counts were recorded for this clonotype. The chain joins TRBV4-1 to TRBJ2-5; D remains ambiguous. Germline V gives CDR1 MGHRA, CDR2 YSYEKL. Trimming removed 1 base from V and 5 bases from J, with 11 bases in between. The CDR3 spans 14 residues. In DNA form, the CDR3 reads TGCGCCAGCAGCCAAGGGATGCTGAAGGAGACCCAGTACTTC. It translates to CASSQGMLKETQYF.

The chain is built from TRBV5-1 and TRBJ2-1, with 7 nucleotides matching TRBD2. This CDR3 contains 13 residues. Germline lookup yields CDR1 SGHRS and CDR2 YFSETQ. J gave up 6 bases and V 0 bases, and 0 bases lay outside the gene matches. The CDR3 DNA is TGCGCCAGCAGCTTGGGGACTAGCAATGAGCAGTTCTTC. Encoded protein: CASSLGTSNEQFF.

V and J are TRBV25-1 and TRBJ2-3; 15 bases are shared with TRBD2. The CDR3 runs to 16 residues. With V trimmed by 6 bases and J by 5 bases, 6 bases remained unmatched. Germline-derived CDR1 and CDR2 are MGHDK and SYGVNS. The CDR3 DNA reads as TGTGCCAGCAGGCCCGGGACTAGCGGGAGGAGAGATACGCAGTATTTT. Its protein product is CASRPGTSGRRDTQYF.

The V gene is TRBV12-3 or TRBV12-4, the J gene TRBJ1-1; no firm D call. The CDR3 is made up of 13 amino acids. Trimming pared 3 bases from V and 3 bases from J, leaving 8 bases between. The CDR3 is CASSFRSDTEAFF. CDR3 coding DNA: TGTGCCAGCAGTTTCCGGTCTGACACTGAAGCTTTCTTT.

This chain links TRBV6-2 or TRBV6-3 with TRBJ1-3, with D maybe TRBD1 (6 bases). Deletions cut 8 bases from V and 0 bases from J, with 14 bases between. CDR1 MNHEY and CDR2 SVGEGT come from the germline V gene. The CDR3 totals 15 residues. Written as DNA, the CDR3 is TGTGCCAGCGGAAAGGACAGAAGCTCTGGAAACACCATATATTTT. It yields the protein CASGKDRSSGNTIYF.

The CDR3 reads CASRRQGADGELFF. In DNA, the CDR3 is TGTGCCAGCAGAAGACAGGGGGCGGACGGGGAGCTGTTTTTT. The chain joins TRBV27 to TRBJ2-2; 10 nucleotides align to TRBD1. J was trimmed by 7 bases and V by 6 bases; bases with no gene match: 5. The CDR3 sequence is 14 residues long. The germline V gene encodes CDR1 MNHEY and CDR2 SMNVEV (reference sequence).

A note on this clonotype: A junction boundary mismatches the germline segment, possibly from a read error. The chain couples TRBV12-3 or TRBV12-4 to TRBJ1-4; D is undetermined. The CDR3 runs 11 residues. The CDR3 is CASSLARVFEF. In DNA form, the CDR3 reads TGTGCCAGCAGTTTAGCGCGGGTTTTTGAATTT.

This chain uses TRBV30 with TRBJ1-1, with 7 nucleotides matching TRBD1. The germline V gene has CDR1 GTSNPN and CDR2 SVGIG (reference sequence). V trimming: 7 bases; J trimming: 5 bases; junction bases outside the gene matches: 16. The CDR3 totals 15 residues. CDR3 nucleotides: TGTGCCTCCACCCGGCCCGGGACAGCGAGAACTGAAGCTTTCTTT. It is translated as CASTRPGTARTEAFF.

The rearrangement joins TRBV28 to TRBJ2-7; the match to TRBD1 covers 9 bases. This CDR3 region has 14 residues. Germline CDR1 and CDR2: MDHEN and SYDVKM. V dropped 5 bases and J dropped 3; count of bases not matched to a gene: 5. CDR3 sequence: CASSATGQGYEQYF. The CDR3 coding sequence is TGTGCCAGCAGTGCCACGGGACAGGGCTACGAGCAGTACTTC.

This chain uses TRBV3-1 with TRBJ1-2, with 9 nucleotides matching TRBD1. Germline V lookup: CDR1 LGHDT, CDR2 YNNKEL (reference sequence). This CDR3 has 16 amino acids. V dropped 0 bases and J dropped 3; count of bases not matched to a gene: 5. Here the CDR3 DNA reads TGTGCCAGCAGCCAAGAGGACAGGGGATGGGACTATGGCTACACCTTC. It is translated as CASSQEDRGWDYGYTF.

The chain combines TRBV28 with TRBJ2-5; the match to TRBD2 covers 8 bases. The trim removed 2 bases at V and 5 bases at J, leaving 7 bases unmatched. The CDR3 length is 15 residues. Germline lookup yields CDR1 MDHEN and CDR2 SYDVKM. CDR3 sequence (DNA): TGTGCCAGCAGTTTAGCCCCAGCGGGAGTTGAGACCCAGTACTTC. It is translated as CASSLAPAGVETQYF. Complete variable domain (other parts from reference TRBV28 and TRBJ2-5): DVKVTQSSRYLVKRTGEKVFLECVQDMDHENMFWYRQDPGLGLRLIYFSYDVKMKEKGDIPEGYSVSREKKERFSLILESASTNQTSMYLCASSLAPAGVETQYFGPGTRLLVL.

This clonotype was observed a handful of times. The chain couples TRBV7-6 to TRBJ1-1, with a weak D call TRBD1 (5 bases). This CDR3 is 13 amino acids long. Trimming took off 5 bases at V and 1 base at J, with 8 bases between the two ends. Germline V gene lookup returns CDR1 SGHVS and CDR2 FNYEAQ. In nucleotides, the CDR3 is TGTGCCAGCAGCCCTAGGGGGAACACTGAAGCTTTCTTT. It is translated as CASSPRGNTEAFF.

This clonotype was seen a single time. The V gene is TRBV5-1, the J gene TRBJ2-7, with 8 bases that match TRBD1. Germline CDR1 and CDR2: SGHRS and YFSETQ. J gave up 5 bases and V 7 bases, and 11 bases lay outside the gene matches. This CDR3 has 14 residues. In nucleotides, the CDR3 is TGCGCCAGCGGGGAGTCCAGGGGGCTAGACGAGCAGTACTTC. Protein: CASGESRGLDEQYF.

This clonotype was counted many times. The rearrangement uses TRBV30 and TRBJ2-6; no clear D gene. Trimming left V 0 bases short and J 0 bases short, with 9 bases between. CDR3 length: 16 residues. Germline V gives CDR1 GTSNPN, CDR2 SVGIG (reference sequence). In DNA form, the CDR3 reads TGTGCCTGGAGTGTAGCCGGAATCTCTGGGGCCAACGTCCTGACTTTC. Protein product: CAWSVAGISGANVLTF.

The V gene is TRBV25-1, the J gene TRBJ2-7; 11 bases map to TRBD2. Trimming cost V 4 bases and J 3 bases; bases outside gene matches: 8. Germline CDR1 MGHDK, CDR2 SYGVNS. The CDR3 covers 16 residues. This chain's CDR3 is CASSAPSGRSLYEQYF. The CDR3, as DNA: TGTGCCAGCAGTGCCCCTAGCGGGAGGTCCCTCTACGAGCAGTACTTC.

This clonotype has only a few counts. V usage is TRBV11-2 and J usage is TRBJ1-6, with TRBD1 matching 9 bases. The germline V gene has CDR1 SGHAT and CDR2 FQNNGV. V was clipped by 0 bases and J by 5 bases; unmatched bases: 2. The CDR3 length is 16 residues. This chain's CDR3 is CASSLETGGNNSPLHF. CDR3 coding DNA: TGTGCCAGCAGCTTAGAGACAGGGGGTAATAATTCACCCCTCCACTTT.

The chain joins TRBV11-2 to TRBJ2-5; 12 bases line up with TRBD2. The ends lost 5 bases at V and 1 base at J; junction bases unmatched: 8. In germline, CDR1 is SGHAT, CDR2 FQNNGV. The CDR3 runs to 17 residues. The CDR3 spells CASSPFGLAGIQETQYF. As DNA, the CDR3 is TGTGCCAGCAGCCCGTTCGGACTAGCGGGGATCCAAGAGACCCAGTACTTC.

This clonotype was counted ten times or more. The rearrangement joins TRBV7-6 to TRBJ2-1; the D is unclear. The CDR3 contains 14 residues. V was shortened by 5 bases and J by 3 bases, with 11 bases between the two germline ends. Germline values: CDR1 SGHVS, CDR2 FNYEAQ. The CDR3 loop is CASSPRINYNEQFF. DNA for the CDR3: TGTGCCAGCAGCCCTCGGATTAACTACAATGAGCAGTTCTTC.

The V gene is TRBV20-1, the J gene TRBJ1-6, with D possibly being TRBD1 (5 bases). This CDR3 region has 15 residues. Trimming cost V 0 bases and J 18 bases, with 24 bases left between them. Germline CDR1 is DFQATT and CDR2 is SNEGSKA (reference sequence). The CDR3 coding sequence is TGCAGTGCTAGAGATCGGGGGGGTCGAAATTCATCCCCCCACTTT. It specifies CSARDRGGRNSSPHF.

The J gene is TRBJ2-5, the V gene TRBV4-3; D call uncertain. The germline V gene encodes CDR1 LGHNA and CDR2 YSLEER. V was cut by 0 bases and J by 7 bases, with 9 bases left in between. CDR3 length: 13 residues. The CDR3 nucleotides read TGCGCCAGCAGCCAAGATGTAGAGCGGACCCAGTACTTC. The encoded protein is CASSQDVERTQYF.